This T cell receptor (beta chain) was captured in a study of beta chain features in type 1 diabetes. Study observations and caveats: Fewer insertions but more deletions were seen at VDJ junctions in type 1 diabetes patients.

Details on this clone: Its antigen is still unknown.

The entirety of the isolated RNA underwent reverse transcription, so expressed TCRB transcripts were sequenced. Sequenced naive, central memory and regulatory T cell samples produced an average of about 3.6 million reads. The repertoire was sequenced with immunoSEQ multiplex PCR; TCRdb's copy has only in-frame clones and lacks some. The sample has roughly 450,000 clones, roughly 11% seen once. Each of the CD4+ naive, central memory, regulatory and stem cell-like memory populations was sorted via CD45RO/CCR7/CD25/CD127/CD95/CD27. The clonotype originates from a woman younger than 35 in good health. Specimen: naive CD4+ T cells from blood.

The CDR3 DNA reads TGTGCCAGCAGCCCGACAGAGACTAGCACAGATACGCAGTATTTT. Translating it yields CASSPTETSTDTQYF. V and J are TRBV7-9 and TRBJ2-3; a possible D gene is TRBD1 (5 bases). The CDR3 consists of 15 residues. The V and J ends lost 5 bases and 0 bases respectively, with 12 bases between them. CDR1 is SEHNR, CDR2 FQNEAQ, per germline (reference sequence).